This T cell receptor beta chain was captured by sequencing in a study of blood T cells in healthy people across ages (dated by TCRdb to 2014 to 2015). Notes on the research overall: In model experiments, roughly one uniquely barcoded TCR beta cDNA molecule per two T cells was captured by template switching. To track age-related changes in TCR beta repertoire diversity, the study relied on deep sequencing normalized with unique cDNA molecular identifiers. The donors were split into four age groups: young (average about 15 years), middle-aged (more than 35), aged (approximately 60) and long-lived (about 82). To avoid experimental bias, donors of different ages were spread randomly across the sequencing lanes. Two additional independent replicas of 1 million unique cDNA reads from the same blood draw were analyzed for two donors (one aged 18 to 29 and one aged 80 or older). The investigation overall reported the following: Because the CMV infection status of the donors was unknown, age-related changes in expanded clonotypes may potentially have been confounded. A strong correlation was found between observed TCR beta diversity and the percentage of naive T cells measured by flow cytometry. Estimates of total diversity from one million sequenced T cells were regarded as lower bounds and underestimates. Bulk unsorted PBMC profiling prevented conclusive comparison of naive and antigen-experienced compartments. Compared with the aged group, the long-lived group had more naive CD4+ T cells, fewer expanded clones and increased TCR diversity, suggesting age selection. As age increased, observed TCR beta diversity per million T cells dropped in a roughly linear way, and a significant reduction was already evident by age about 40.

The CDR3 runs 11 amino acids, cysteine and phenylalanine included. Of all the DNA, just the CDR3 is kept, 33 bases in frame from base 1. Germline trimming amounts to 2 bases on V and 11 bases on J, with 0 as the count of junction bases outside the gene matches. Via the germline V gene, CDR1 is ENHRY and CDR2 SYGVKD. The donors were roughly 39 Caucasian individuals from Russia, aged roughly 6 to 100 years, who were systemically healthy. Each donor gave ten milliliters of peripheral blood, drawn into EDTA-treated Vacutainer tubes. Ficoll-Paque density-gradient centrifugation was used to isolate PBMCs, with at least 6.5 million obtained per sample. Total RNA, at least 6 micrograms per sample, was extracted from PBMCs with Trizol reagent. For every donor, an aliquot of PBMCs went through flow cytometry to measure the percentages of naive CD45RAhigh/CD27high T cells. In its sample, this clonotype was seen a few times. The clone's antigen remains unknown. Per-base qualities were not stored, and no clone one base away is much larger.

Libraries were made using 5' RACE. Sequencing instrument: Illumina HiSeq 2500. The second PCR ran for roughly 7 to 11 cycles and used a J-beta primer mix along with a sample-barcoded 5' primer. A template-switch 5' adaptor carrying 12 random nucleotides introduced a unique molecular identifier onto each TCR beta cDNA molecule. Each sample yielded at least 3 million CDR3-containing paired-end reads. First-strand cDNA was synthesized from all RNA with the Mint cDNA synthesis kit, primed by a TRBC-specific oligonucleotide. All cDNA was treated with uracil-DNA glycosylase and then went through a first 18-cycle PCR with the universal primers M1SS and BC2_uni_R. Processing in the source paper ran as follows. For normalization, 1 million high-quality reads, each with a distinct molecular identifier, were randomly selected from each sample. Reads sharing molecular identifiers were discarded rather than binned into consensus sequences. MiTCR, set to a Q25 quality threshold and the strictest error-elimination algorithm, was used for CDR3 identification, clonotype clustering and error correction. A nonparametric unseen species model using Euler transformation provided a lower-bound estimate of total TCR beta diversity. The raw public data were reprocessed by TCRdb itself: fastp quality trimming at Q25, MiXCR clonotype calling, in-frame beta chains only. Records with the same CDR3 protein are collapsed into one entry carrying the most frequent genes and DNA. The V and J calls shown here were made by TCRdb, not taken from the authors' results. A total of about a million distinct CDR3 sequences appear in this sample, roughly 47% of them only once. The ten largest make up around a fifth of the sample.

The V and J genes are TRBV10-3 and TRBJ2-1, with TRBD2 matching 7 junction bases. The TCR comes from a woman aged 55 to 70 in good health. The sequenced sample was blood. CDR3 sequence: CAISESGKQFF. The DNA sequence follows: TGTGCCATCAGTGAGAGCGGGAAGCAGTTCTTC.